This T cell receptor (beta chain) was sequenced in a study of early T cells in non-severe SARS-CoV-2 infection. General study results and limits: Reliance on VDJdb matching favored anti-spike CD8 responses; private and CD4 specificities were missed.

The TCR library protocol attached unique molecular identifiers to the individual cDNA molecules. TCRdb analysed the 5' RACE reads with MiXCR anew, one entry per CDR3 protein. The sample lists about 38,000 distinct CDR3 sequences, about 5% occurring once. CDR1 is SGHAT, CDR2 FQDESV, per germline (reference sequence). The CDR3 spans 15 residues. V lost 4 bases to trimming and J lost 1 base, with 13 bases between them. In this sample, this clonotype turned up many times. Antigen specificity is unknown. This TCR derives from an adult who was a healthcare worker with PCR-confirmed SARS-CoV-2 infection or an uninfected control (not recorded which). The sequencing sample was made of whole blood. This chain uses TRBV11-1 with TRBJ2-5, with D tentatively TRBD2 (6 bases). The CDR3 loop reads CASSSRMGGQETQYF. CDR3 nucleotides: TGTGCCAGCAGCTCTAGAATGGGAGGCCAAGAGACCCAGTACTTC. Together with reference TRBV11-1 and TRBJ2-5, the CDR3 gives the full variable domain: EAEVAQSPRYKITEKSQAVAFWCDPISGHATLYWYRQILGQGPELLVQFQDESVVDDSQLPKDRFSAERLKGVDSTLKIQPAELGDSAMYLCASSSRMGGQETQYFGPGTRLLVL.